The 6 T cell receptor beta chains in this list originate from one sample, sequenced in a study of T cell responses to AZD1222 COVID-19 vaccine (dated by TCRdb to the early 2020s). The method was the immunoSEQ multiplex PCR assay. Not all clones reach the TCRdb copy of this immuneACCESS table, which keeps in-frame sequences only. Checked studies attribute under half of the gap to unresolved V genes and leave the rest unexplained. The sample data list approximately 150,000 clones, and 85% to 90% of these were observed just once. The top ten constitute about 1.5% of the sample. The sample's time point label, in plain terms: about 28 days (+/-7) after the second vaccine dose. This specimen consisted of peripheral blood, obtained 28 days after the second AZD1222 dose. The origin of the receptors is an adult who received the AZD1222 COVID-19 vaccine.

This clone showed up just a few times. The genes are TRBV3-1 (or the pseudogene TRBV3-2) and TRBJ1-1, with TRBD1 matching 7 bases. Germline V CDR1 and CDR2: LGHDT, YNNKEL (reference sequence). The CDR3 covers 15 residues. The J segment lost 10 bases and the V segment lost 1 base, leaving 12 bases of the junction unmatched. CDR3 DNA sequence: TGTGCCAGCAGCCAAGGAGGAGGGGGCGCGGGTTCAGCTTTCTTT. Translating gives CASSQGGGGAGSAFF.

This chain links TRBV5-1 with TRBJ1-4; D is perhaps TRBD1 (6 bases). The V end lost 0 bases, the J end lost 4 bases, and 10 bases lay between the germline ends. Germline CDR1 and CDR2: SGHRS and YFSETQ. This CDR3 is built from 15 residues. The CDR3 here is CASSLEQGSNEKLFF. The CDR3 region has the DNA TGCGCCAGCAGCTTGGAACAGGGCAGTAATGAAAAACTGTTTTTT.

This chain joins TRBV28 and TRBJ2-1; 8 bases map to TRBD2. The CDR3 totals 16 residues. CDR1 and CDR2 (germline): MDHEN, SYDVKM. Germline trimming cut 5 bases from V and 0 bases from J; bases unmatched to any gene: 6. The DNA of the CDR3 is TGTGCCAGCAGTACTCTAGCGGGCCGCTCCTACAATGAGCAGTTCTTC. Its translation is CASSTLAGRSYNEQFF.

The chain recombines TRBV7-2 with TRBJ2-5; the D gene could be TRBD1 or TRBD2 (5 bases each). CDR1 SGHTA and CDR2 FQGNSA come from the germline V gene. This CDR3 comprises 14 residues. V was cut by 1 base and J by 7 bases, with 13 bases left in between. This chain's CDR3 is CASSLDWGAGTQYF. Here the CDR3 DNA reads TGTGCCAGCAGCTTAGATTGGGGCGCGGGGACCCAGTACTTC.

This rearrangement joins TRBV6-1 to TRBJ1-4; D perhaps matches TRBD1 (5 bases). This CDR3 comprises 14 residues. Germline V gene sequence: CDR1 MNHNS, CDR2 SASEGT. The V end lost 0 bases, the J end lost 10 bases, and 12 bases lay between the germline ends. The CDR3 bases are TGTGCCAGCAGTGAAGCCAATATTGGGGGAAAACTGTTTTTT. Amino acids: CASSEANIGGKLFF.

The rearrangement uses TRBV7-2 and TRBJ2-7; D is possibly TRBD2 (6 bases). The germline V gene encodes CDR1 SGHTA and CDR2 FQGNSA. CDR3 length: 16 amino acids. V lost 0 bases and J lost 0, with 12 bases in between. This chain's CDR3 is CASSLAPRGTSYEQYF. The CDR3 nucleotides are TGTGCCAGCAGCTTAGCTCCCCGGGGGACCTCCTACGAGCAGTACTTC.